The subject of this entry is one T cell receptor (beta chain). Its antigen remains unknown. This table comes from immunoSEQ multiplex PCR, and its TCRdb copy is limited to in-frame clones, with some not included. The sample contains 8,500 to 13,000 clones, more than 45% of which appear only once. This record belongs to a study of T cells in localized non-small cell lung cancer. Study-level points and caveats: Uninvolved adjacent lung had higher T cell clonality than tumor and all other tissues. Tumor samples were not multi-region, leaving intratumor heterogeneity unexcluded. Turning up in adjacent lung were a median roughly 60 of the top 100 tumor clones. There was an association of higher blood T cell density with longer overall survival.

CDR3 length: 15 amino acids. The germline V and J ends were trimmed by 4 bases and 2 bases, with 15 bases remaining between them. Germline CDR1 reads LNHDA; CDR2 reads SQIVND (reference sequence). The TCR comes from a woman aged 35-70 years with stage II squamous cell lung carcinoma. The specimen was lymph node tissue, collected before any cancer treatment. The chain couples TRBV19 to TRBJ2-7; a weak D match, TRBD2 (8 bases). CDR3 bases: TGTGCCAGTAGTAAGTCGGGAGGGGGCCCCTACGAGCAGTACTTC. This codes for CASSKSGGGPYEQYF. Looking up the rest from reference TRBV19 and TRBJ2-7 gives the full variable domain: DGGITQSPKYLFRKEGQNVTLSCEQNLNHDAMYWYRQDPGQGLRLIYYSQIVNDFQKGDIAEGYSVSREKKESFPLTVTSAQKNPTAFYLCASSKSGGGPYEQYFGPGTRLTVT.